The entry below describes one T cell receptor (beta chain). No antigen is known for it. Per-nucleotide qualities are absent, and no much larger clonotype sits a single base away. This record belongs to a study of pediatric ulcerative colitis (dated by TCRdb to the late 2010s). Some background on the complete study: Among the ulcerative colitis patients, about seven had pancolitis and two had left-sided colitis, and histology in every patient was consistent with ulcerative colitis. From under ten newly diagnosed, treatment-naive pediatric ulcerative colitis patients and four non-IBD control children, paired blood and rectal samples were collected. By Pediatric Ulcerative Colitis Activity Index, a couple of patients had mild disease, several had moderate disease and three had acute severe colitis.

Using the immunoSEQ TRB Survey service, rearranged CDR3 beta regions were amplified from genomic DNA with multiplex V and J primers. To keep sequencing depth equal across samples, survey-level depth of up to 500,000 reads per sample was applied. Libraries were purified and pooled, and sequencing was performed on Illumina technology. Concerning the study's data processing: Productive clonality, sample overlap, pairwise scatters, CDR3 beta length, V/D/J gene usage and productiveness were all assessed with the immunoSEQ online tools. Calculated diversity was defined as the number of unique rearrangements divided by total templates times 100, and Shannon and Simpson indices were additionally computed. Z-score normalized data were analyzed by principal component analysis with the R prcomp function and the ggbiplot package. Morisita's index was used to quantify blood-rectal clonal overlap within each subject. In its TCRdb copy, this immuneACCESS table keeps in-frame sequences only and misses some clones. Where compared with another copy, unresolved V genes explain less than half of these, and the others have no known cause. The DNA gave D and trimming, while V, J and clone size come from that table. This sample gives over 45,000 clones in total; roughly 79% of them show up just once. The leading ten clones occupy less than 4.5% of the sample.

Results and caveats for the whole study, not just this receptor: Repertoires were derived from total lymphocyte DNA, so rare subsets such as regulatory T cells may have patterns not reflected. Rectal repertoire features separated controls, mild-moderate and acute severe colitis patients; acute severe colitis showed reduced rectal diversity due to clonal expansions. A couple of rectal CDR3 clonotypes were detected in all ulcerative colitis patients and were not detected in any of the controls. The healthy control group was small, with only a few individuals. Rectal pinch biopsies may have included blood-derived T cells, especially in patients with overt colitis. For technical reasons, substantially fewer templates were yielded by the blood samples of a couple of patients, and these blood samples were excluded from blood-rectal overlap analysis. Clonal overlap between a subject's own blood and rectum was significantly greater in ulcerative colitis patients than in controls, which suggests more T cell trafficking to inflamed tissue.

During colonoscopy, one to two rectal pinch biopsies were obtained for research purposes. Ulcerative colitis patients had received no immunosuppressive medication before the diagnostic colonoscopy. Before DNA isolation, rectal biopsies were subjected to proteinase K digestion. The Wizard kit (Promega) was used to extract genomic DNA from the blood and intestinal samples. CDR1 and CDR2 are read off the germline V gene as SGHVS and FNYEAQ. Including cysteine and phenylalanine, the CDR3 has 17 amino acids. This entry keeps only the CDR3 DNA: 51 bases, framed from base 1. V loses 0 bases of germline sequence and J loses 7 bases, and the interval between the two ends is 19 bases.

Sequencing input: gut tissue. The chain uses TRBV7-6 and TRBJ2-1; tentative D gene TRBD1, with 6 bases matching. The TCR originated in a girl between 10 and 17 years old with moderate ulcerative colitis. In nucleotides, the sequence is TGTGCCAGCAGCTTAGCATCAACAACAAACAGGGCTAATGAGCAGTTCTTC. It specifies CASSLASTTNRANEQFF. The CDR3 plus the reference TRBV7-6 and TRBJ2-1 genes for the other parts give the full variable domain: GAGVSQSPRYKVTKRGQDVALRCDPISGHVSLYWYRQALGQGPEFLTYFNYEAQQDKSGLPNDRFSAERPEGSISTLTIQRTEQRDSAMYRCASSLASTTNRANEQFFGPGTRLTVL.